A selection of T cell receptor beta chains follows, all from one sample in a study of T cell repertoires in cytomegalovirus infection. Their target antigens are unknown. TCRdb used MiXCR to reprocess the reads, holding one entry per CDR3 protein. This repertoire shows around 770,000 distinct CDR3 sequences, about 29% found once; its top ten account for 13%. The source material was cultured CD8+ T cells from PBMCs, sampled from culture after CMV antigen stimulation. These receptor sequences come from a human donor in good health (CMV status not recorded). Some clones in this sample may be carry-over from other donors' samples. CDR3s include the opening cysteine and the closing phenylalanine or tryptophan. The D gene is left open where the match is weak. Some rows mark clone size as missing; the rest say once, few, many or name a class of expanded clone.

cdr3_nt,cdr3_aa,j_call,cdr3_length,clone_size,v_call,d_call
TGTGCCAGCAGTACCTTTGTAGGGAGCAACACTGAAGCTTTCTTT,CASSTFVGSNTEAFF,TRBJ1-1,15,-,TRBV6-5,-
TGTGCCAGCAGCTTTGGGCCCGATGGGTCAGGTGGACAAGAGACCCAGTACTTC,CASSFGPDGSGGQETQYF,TRBJ2-5,18,-,TRBV5-6,-
TGTGCCACCCACGGGGGTGGTAGCAATCAGCCCCAGCATTTT,CATHGGGSNQPQHF,TRBJ1-5,14,-,TRBV24-1,-
TGTGCCAGCAGGAACACCGGGACTTCGAGGGATGAGCAGTTCTTC,CASRNTGTSRDEQFF,TRBJ2-1,15,few,TRBV28,-
TGTGCCAGCAGCGTAGCGGTCCAGGGGGCCCACGAGCAGTACTTC,CASSVAVQGAHEQYF,TRBJ2-7,15,-,TRBV9,TRBD1
TGTGACAGCAGTGAAAGCGGGCAGGGGGCCCAAGAGACCCAGTACTTC,CDSSESGQGAQETQYF,TRBJ2-5,16,-,TRBV2,TRBD1
TGTGCCAGCAGGGGGGGTGGACAGTTCTACAATGAGCAGTTCTTC,CASRGGGQFYNEQFF,TRBJ2-1,15,-,TRBV2,-
TGTGCCAGCAGCGGTTGGACACAAGGCTACACCTTC,CASSGWTQGYTF,TRBJ1-2,12,-,TRBV2,-
TGTGCCAGCGGAGTGGGATACAATGAGCAGTTCTTC,CASGVGYNEQFF,TRBJ2-1,12,many,TRBV6-1,-
TGTGCCAGCACGGAGTTGTGGGGAAACACCATATATTTT,CASTELWGNTIYF,TRBJ1-3,13,-,TRBV6-6,-
TGTGCTAGCAGCTACGGGACAGGGTTTGCAGATACGCAGTATTTT,CASSYGTGFADTQYF,TRBJ2-3,15,-,TRBV7-7,TRBD1
TGTGCCAGCAGTTACTTTTTAGCGTCCGGGGAGCTGTTTTTT,CASSYFLASGELFF,TRBJ2-2,14,-,TRBV6-8,-
TGTGCCAGCGGAACTAGTGTGGGGAATGAGCAGTTCTTC,CASGTSVGNEQFF,TRBJ2-1,13,-,TRBV12-3/TRBV12-4,-
TGTGCCAGCACGGGGTTATCAGATACGCAGTATTTT,CASTGLSDTQYF,TRBJ2-3,12,many,TRBV5-4,-
TGTGCCACCAGTGATTCGACCTCACCTTGGACTAGCACAGATACGCAGTATTTT,CATSDSTSPWTSTDTQYF,TRBJ2-3,18,-,TRBV24-1,-
TGTGCCAGCAGCGTGGGGAGCGGGGGGCCGAACACCGGGGAGCTGTTTTTT,CASSVGSGGPNTGELFF,TRBJ2-2,17,many,TRBV9,TRBD2
TGTGCCAGCAGCGCAAGTCTCAAGACAGATCACAATGAGCAGTTCTTC,CASSASLKTDHNEQFF,TRBJ2-1,16,few,TRBV9,-
TGTGCCAGCATCACTAGGGTGCGGGGGGGCCTGGAGACCCAGTACTTC,CASITRVRGGLETQYF,TRBJ2-5,16,-,TRBV6-2/TRBV6-3,TRBD2
TGTGCCAGCCATAGTGGGTCGGGAATTCAGTACTTC,CASHSGSGIQYF,TRBJ2-4,12,-,TRBV25-1,-
TGTGCCAGCAGCCAAGTAAAGGACAGTCTGAACTATGGCTACACCTTC,CASSQVKDSLNYGYTF,TRBJ1-2,16,few,TRBV4-2,-
TGTGCCAGCAGCTTATGGACAGGGACTTACACCGGGGAGCTGTTTTTT,CASSLWTGTYTGELFF,TRBJ2-2,16,many,TRBV7-2,TRBD1
TGTGCCAGCAGCTTGGTCTATCGACTAGCGGGGGCCCGATCCAACAATGAGCAGTTCTTC,CASSLVYRLAGARSNNEQFF,TRBJ2-1,20,many,TRBV7-9,TRBD2
TGTGCCAGCAGTTTACCAGGGGGCCCCCCCTACAATGAGCAGTTCTTC,CASSLPGGPPYNEQFF,TRBJ2-1,16,-,TRBV12-3/TRBV12-4,TRBD1
TGTGCCAGCAGCTCCGGCAGTCTCGGCTATGGCTACACCTTC,CASSSGSLGYGYTF,TRBJ1-2,14,few,TRBV7-9,-
TGTGCCAGCAGCTATCCTCGCCGGGACTTTGATGAAAAACTGTTTTTT,CASSYPRRDFDEKLFF,TRBJ1-4,16,many,TRBV7-8,-
TGTGCCAGCAGCTTGCAGGCGGTCAAGGCAAGAAACACCGGGGAGCTGTTTTTT,CASSLQAVKARNTGELFF,TRBJ2-2,18,-,TRBV5-5,-
TGTGCCATCAGTGGTAGTGACAGCGCGAACACTGAAGCTTTCTTT,CAISGSDSANTEAFF,TRBJ1-1,15,-,TRBV10-3,-
TGTGCCAGCAGCCCCCGGGACACCTCCTACAATGAGCAGTTCTTC,CASSPRDTSYNEQFF,TRBJ2-1,15,many,TRBV7-9,-
TGTGCCAGCAGGGACACTAATTCCTACAATGAGCAGTTCTTC,CASRDTNSYNEQFF,TRBJ2-1,14,-,TRBV2,-
TGTGCCAGCAGTTCTACAGGGCTCGACTATGGCTACACCTTC,CASSSTGLDYGYTF,TRBJ1-2,14,many,TRBV28,-
TGTGCCAGCAGCCAATCTTTTAAAAACATTCAGTACTTC,CASSQSFKNIQYF,TRBJ2-4,13,-,TRBV14,-
TGTGCCAACAGCCTTCTCGGGACAGGGGAGGACACTGAAGCTTTCTTT,CANSLLGTGEDTEAFF,TRBJ1-1,16,-,TRBV28,TRBD1
TGTGCCAGCAGTGAATCTCGGGCTGAAGCTTTCTTT,CASSESRAEAFF,TRBJ1-1,12,-,TRBV25-1,-
TGTGCCAGCAGACCAGACAGTCCCTACAATGAGCAGTTCTTC,CASRPDSPYNEQFF,TRBJ2-1,14,many,TRBV12-3/TRBV12-4,-
TGTGCCAGCAGTACCGGTCAGGGTCCTATCTCCTATAATTCACCCCTCCACTTT,CASSTGQGPISYNSPLHF,TRBJ1-6,18,many,TRBV6-6,-
TGTGCCAGCAGCGCCTCTAGCGGTAGCACAGATACGCAGTATTTT,CASSASSGSTDTQYF,TRBJ2-3,15,-,TRBV9,TRBD2
TGTGCCAGTAGTATAGTAAGCGGTCACACAGATACGCAGTATTTT,CASSIVSGHTDTQYF,TRBJ2-3,15,few,TRBV19,-
TGTGCCAGTAGTATCTTGAGTGGCGAGCAGTACTTC,CASSILSGEQYF,TRBJ2-7,12,-,TRBV19,-
TGTGCCAGCAGCCAAGAAAGATTAGCGGGGGCCCCCCGGGGGGATACGCAGTATTTT,CASSQERLAGAPRGDTQYF,TRBJ2-3,19,-,TRBV3-1,TRBD2
TGTGCCAGCAGCTTAGTGGAGGGCGCAATCAAAAACATTCAGTACTTC,CASSLVEGAIKNIQYF,TRBJ2-4,16,-,TRBV7-9,-
TGTGCCATCAGTGAGGCGGACAGACGCAATCAGCCCCAGCATTTT,CAISEADRRNQPQHF,TRBJ1-5,15,-,TRBV10-3,-
TGTGCCAGCAGTTACTTGCAGGGTGGAAATCAGCCCCAGCATTTT,CASSYLQGGNQPQHF,TRBJ1-5,15,many,TRBV6-2/TRBV6-3,-
TGTGCCAGCAGTCAACGGGTATCAGGGGAGAACACTGAAGCTTTCTTT,CASSQRVSGENTEAFF,TRBJ1-1,16,-,TRBV6-6,-
TGTGCCAGCAGTTACCGGGCCCTTGGCGCTGAAGCTTTCTTT,CASSYRALGAEAFF,TRBJ1-1,14,once,TRBV6-5,-
TGTGCCAGCAGCCAAGACTGGGGCGGCACCGGGGAGCTGTTTTTT,CASSQDWGGTGELFF,TRBJ2-2,15,-,TRBV11-3,-